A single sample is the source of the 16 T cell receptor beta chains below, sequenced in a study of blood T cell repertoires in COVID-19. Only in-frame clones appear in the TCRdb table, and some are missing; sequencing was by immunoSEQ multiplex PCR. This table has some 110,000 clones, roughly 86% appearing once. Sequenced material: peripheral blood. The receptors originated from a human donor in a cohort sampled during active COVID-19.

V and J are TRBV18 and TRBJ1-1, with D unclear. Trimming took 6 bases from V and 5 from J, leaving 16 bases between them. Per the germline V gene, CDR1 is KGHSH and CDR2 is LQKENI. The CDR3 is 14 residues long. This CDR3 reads CASSPNAGRTEAFF. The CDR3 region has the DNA TGTGCCAGCTCTCCGAATGCGGGCCGTACTGAAGCTTTCTTT.

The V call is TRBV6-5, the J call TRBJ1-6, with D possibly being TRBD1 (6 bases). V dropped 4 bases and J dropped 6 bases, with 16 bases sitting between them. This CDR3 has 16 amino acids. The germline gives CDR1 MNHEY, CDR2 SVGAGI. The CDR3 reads CASSSPRGQRNSPLHF. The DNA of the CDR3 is TGTGCCAGCAGTTCCCCTCGAGGACAGCGTAATTCACCCCTCCACTTT.

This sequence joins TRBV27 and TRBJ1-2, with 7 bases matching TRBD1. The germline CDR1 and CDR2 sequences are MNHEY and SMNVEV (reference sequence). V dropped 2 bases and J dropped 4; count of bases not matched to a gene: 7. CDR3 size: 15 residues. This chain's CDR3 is CASSLRAGGSYGYTF. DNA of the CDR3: TGTGCCAGCAGTTTACGGGCAGGGGGAAGCTATGGCTACACCTTC.

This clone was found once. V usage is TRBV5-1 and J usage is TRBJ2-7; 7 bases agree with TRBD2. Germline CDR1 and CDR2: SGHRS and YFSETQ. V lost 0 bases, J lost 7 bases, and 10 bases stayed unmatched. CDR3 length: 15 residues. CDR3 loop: CASSLASGSMSEQYF. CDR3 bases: TGCGCCAGCAGCTTGGCTAGCGGATCTATGAGTGAGCAGTACTTC.

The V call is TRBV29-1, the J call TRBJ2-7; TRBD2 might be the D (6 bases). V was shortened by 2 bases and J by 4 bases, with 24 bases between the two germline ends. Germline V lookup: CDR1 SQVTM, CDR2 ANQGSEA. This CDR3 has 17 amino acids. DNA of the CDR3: TGCAGCGTTGAATCACAGGACTACGACCGGAGTCGTTACGAGCAGTACTTC. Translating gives CSVESQDYDRSRYEQYF.

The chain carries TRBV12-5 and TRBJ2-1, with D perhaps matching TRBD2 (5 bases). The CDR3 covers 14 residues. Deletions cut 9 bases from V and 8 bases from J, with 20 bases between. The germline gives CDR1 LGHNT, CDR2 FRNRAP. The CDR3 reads CASLRTFIGDEQFF. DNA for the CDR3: TGTGCTAGCCTCAGGACTTTTATCGGGGATGAGCAGTTCTTC.

The CDR3: CASSSKGGKSYEQYF. As DNA, the CDR3 is TGTGCCAGCAGCTCCAAAGGCGGGAAATCCTACGAGCAGTACTTC. The chain carries TRBV11-2 and TRBJ2-7, with D perhaps TRBD2 (6 bases). The CDR3 covers 15 residues. Trimming left V 4 bases short and J 1 base short, with 14 bases between. Germline lookup yields CDR1 SGHAT and CDR2 FQNNGV.

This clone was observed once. The CDR3 loop is CATSRAGYGYTF. DNA of the CDR3: TGTGCCACCAGCAGAGCGGGGTATGGCTACACCTTC. The chain joins TRBV15 to TRBJ1-2; unclear D gene. Germline V gene data show CDR1 as LNHNV and CDR2 as YYDKDF (reference sequence). The CDR3 totals 12 residues. Trimming stripped 1 base from V and 5 bases from J, with 5 bases between.

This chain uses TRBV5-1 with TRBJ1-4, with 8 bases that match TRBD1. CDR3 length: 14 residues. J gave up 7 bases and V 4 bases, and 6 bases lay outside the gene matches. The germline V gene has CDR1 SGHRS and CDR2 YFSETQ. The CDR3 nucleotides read TGCGCCAGCAGCCCGACAGGGGAGAGTGAAAAACTGTTTTTT. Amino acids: CASSPTGESEKLFF.

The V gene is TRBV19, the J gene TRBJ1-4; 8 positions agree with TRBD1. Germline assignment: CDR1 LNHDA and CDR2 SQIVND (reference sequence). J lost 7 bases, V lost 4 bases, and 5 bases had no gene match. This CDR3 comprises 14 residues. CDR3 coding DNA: TGTGCCAGTAGTAGCGGGACAGGCCCTGAAAAACTGTTTTTT. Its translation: CASSSGTGPEKLFF.

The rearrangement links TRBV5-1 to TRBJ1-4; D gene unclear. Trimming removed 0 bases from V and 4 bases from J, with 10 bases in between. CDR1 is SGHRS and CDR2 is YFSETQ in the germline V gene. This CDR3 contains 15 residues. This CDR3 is CASSLGAGSNEKLFF. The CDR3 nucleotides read TGCGCCAGCAGCTTGGGAGCCGGGAGTAATGAAAAACTGTTTTTT.

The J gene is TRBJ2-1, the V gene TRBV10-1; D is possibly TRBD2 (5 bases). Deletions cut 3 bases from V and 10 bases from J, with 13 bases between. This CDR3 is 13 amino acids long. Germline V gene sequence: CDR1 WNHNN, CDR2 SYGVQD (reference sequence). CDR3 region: CASSDWRRGEQFF. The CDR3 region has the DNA TGCGCCAGCAGTGATTGGAGGAGAGGGGAGCAGTTCTTC.

The CDR3 bases are TGTGCCACCAGCATACCTAGACTAGTTCACAATGAGCAGTTCTTC. This gives the protein CATSIPRLVHNEQFF. J is TRBJ2-1 and V is TRBV15; D perhaps matches TRBD2 (6 bases). V was pared by 4 bases and J by 5 bases, with 15 bases between. Germline loops: CDR1 LNHNV, CDR2 YYDKDF (reference sequence). The CDR3 covers 15 residues.

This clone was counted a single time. The CDR3 sequence is CANAGDGGSGDTQYF. The CDR3 DNA sequence: TGTGCCAACGCCGGAGACGGGGGATCGGGGGATACGCAGTATTTT. V and J are TRBV6-5 and TRBJ2-3; D possibly corresponds to TRBD2 (6 bases). The V end lost 10 bases, the J end lost 6 bases, and 23 bases lay between the germline ends. The V gene's germline CDR1 is MNHEY and CDR2 SVGAGI. The CDR3 has 15 amino acids.

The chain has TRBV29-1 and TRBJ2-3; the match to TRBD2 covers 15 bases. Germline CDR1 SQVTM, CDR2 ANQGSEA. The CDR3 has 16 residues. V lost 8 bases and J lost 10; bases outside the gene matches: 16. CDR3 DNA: TGCAGCCTTAAACCCGGGACTAGCGGGAGGACCGGGGCGCAGTATTTT. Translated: CSLKPGTSGRTGAQYF.

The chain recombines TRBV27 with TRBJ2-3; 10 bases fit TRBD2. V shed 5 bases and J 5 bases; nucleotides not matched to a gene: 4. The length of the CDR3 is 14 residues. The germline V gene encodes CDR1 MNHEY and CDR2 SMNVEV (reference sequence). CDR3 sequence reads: CASSILAGLDTQYF. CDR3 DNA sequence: TGTGCCAGCAGTATACTAGCGGGACTAGATACGCAGTATTTT.